This is a list of T cell receptor beta chains from one sample in a study of long-term antiretroviral therapy in people with HIV. The data were produced by immunoSEQ multiplex PCR, yet TCRdb's version contains in-frame clones alone and is incomplete. The sample has about 15,000 clones, 70% to 85% seen once. Sequenced material: unsorted PBMCs, taken just before starting antiretroviral therapy. All receptors come from a man aged 35 to 55 with HIV. Both conserved end residues are part of each CDR3. D genes are given only for firm matches. A row's size may be missing; if present it is once, few, many or a size class.

clone_size: -; j_call: TRBJ1-2; v_call: TRBV7-9; d_call: -; cdr3_aa: CASSFGPDQLGVSRGYTF; cdr3_nt: TGTGCCAGCAGCTTTGGGCCCGATCAGCTGGGGGTATCTAGGGGCTACACCTTC
clone_size: few; j_call: TRBJ1-1; v_call: TRBV19; d_call: TRBD1; cdr3_aa: CASSVGQKNTEAFF; cdr3_nt: TGTGCCAGTAGTGTGGGACAGAAGAACACTGAAGCTTTCTTT
clone_size: -; j_call: TRBJ2-3; v_call: TRBV5-1; d_call: TRBD2; cdr3_aa: CASSPGGSSTDTQYF; cdr3_nt: TGCGCCAGCAGCCCGGGGGGTAGTTCAACAGATACGCAGTATTTT
clone_size: -; j_call: TRBJ1-3; v_call: TRBV6-1; d_call: -; cdr3_aa: CASGEGIGNTIYF; cdr3_nt: TGTGCCAGCGGAGAGGGGATTGGAAACACCATATATTTT
clone_size: -; j_call: TRBJ1-1; v_call: TRBV2; d_call: TRBD1; cdr3_aa: CASSELLEDRVSDNTEAFF; cdr3_nt: TGTGCCAGCAGTGAATTGTTAGAGGACAGGGTCTCCGATAACACTGAAGCTTTCTTT
clone_size: -; j_call: TRBJ1-3; v_call: TRBV21-1; d_call: -; cdr3_aa: CASSKVGFVGGGGNTIYF; cdr3_nt: TGTGCCAGCAGCAAAGTTGGGTTCGTAGGGGGCGGTGGAAACACCATATATTTT
clone_size: -; j_call: TRBJ2-2; v_call: TRBV9; d_call: TRBD1; cdr3_aa: CASSVDGTANTGELFF; cdr3_nt: TGTGCCAGCAGCGTAGATGGGACAGCGAACACCGGGGAGCTGTTTTTT
clone_size: medium-sized; j_call: TRBJ1-6; v_call: TRBV11-1; d_call: -; cdr3_aa: CASSLASAHYSPLHF; cdr3_nt: TGTGCCAGCAGCTTAGCTTCGGCCCACTATTCACCCCTCCACTTT
clone_size: -; j_call: TRBJ2-1; v_call: TRBV9; d_call: -; cdr3_aa: CASSPGDLNEQFF; cdr3_nt: TGTGCCAGCAGCCCGGGTGACCTAAATGAGCAGTTCTTC
clone_size: -; j_call: TRBJ1-1; v_call: TRBV27; d_call: -; cdr3_aa: CASSIGTEAFF; cdr3_nt: TGTGCCAGCAGCATCGGCACTGAAGCTTTCTTT
clone_size: -; j_call: TRBJ1-2; v_call: TRBV6-5; d_call: TRBD1; cdr3_aa: CASSDNRGLGFGYTF; cdr3_nt: TGTGCCAGCAGCGATAACAGGGGGCTAGGGTTTGGCTACACCTTC
clone_size: -; j_call: TRBJ2-1; v_call: TRBV7-9; d_call: -; cdr3_aa: CASSTPRTTRGNEQFF; cdr3_nt: TGTGCCAGCAGCACGCCCCGGACCACCAGGGGCAATGAGCAGTTCTTC
clone_size: -; j_call: TRBJ2-1; v_call: TRBV7-9; d_call: -; cdr3_aa: CASSPGRGSAYNEQFF; cdr3_nt: TGTGCCAGCAGCCCCGGTCGGGGCAGCGCCTACAATGAGCAGTTCTTC
clone_size: -; j_call: TRBJ2-3; v_call: TRBV30; d_call: TRBD2; cdr3_aa: CAWTVAGGPDTQYF; cdr3_nt: TGTGCCTGGACCGTAGCGGGAGGCCCAGATACGCAGTATTTT
clone_size: -; j_call: TRBJ2-7; v_call: TRBV6-6; d_call: -; cdr3_aa: CASSYVSGSGSYEQYF; cdr3_nt: TGTGCCAGCAGTTACGTGTCAGGGTCTGGTTCCTACGAGCAGTACTTC
clone_size: few; j_call: TRBJ1-5; v_call: TRBV5-1; d_call: -; cdr3_aa: CASSLDGQPQHF; cdr3_nt: TGCGCCAGCAGCTTGGATGGTCAGCCCCAGCATTTT
clone_size: -; j_call: TRBJ2-7; v_call: TRBV6-5; d_call: -; cdr3_aa: CASRALRGEQYF; cdr3_nt: TGTGCCAGCAGGGCCTTACGAGGGGAGCAGTACTTC
clone_size: once; j_call: TRBJ2-1; v_call: TRBV9; d_call: -; cdr3_aa: CASSVEQPEDEQFF; cdr3_nt: TGTGCCAGCAGCGTAGAACAGCCCGAGGATGAGCAGTTCTTC
clone_size: few; j_call: TRBJ2-2; v_call: TRBV12-5; d_call: -; cdr3_aa: CASGFPGTGELFF; cdr3_nt: TGTGCTAGTGGCTTTCCAGGGACCGGGGAGCTGTTTTTT
clone_size: -; j_call: TRBJ2-7; v_call: TRBV6-5; d_call: TRBD1; cdr3_aa: CASSYLGQGTGQYF; cdr3_nt: TGTGCCAGCAGTTACTTAGGACAGGGGACCGGGCAGTACTTC
clone_size: -; j_call: TRBJ1-2; v_call: TRBV25-1; d_call: TRBD1; cdr3_aa: CASSGGTGWGYGYTF; cdr3_nt: TGTGCCAGCAGTGGCGGGACAGGATGGGGCTATGGCTACACCTTC
clone_size: few; j_call: TRBJ2-7; v_call: TRBV18; d_call: -; cdr3_aa: CASSPPPKGEQYF; cdr3_nt: TGTGCCAGCTCACCACCACCAAAGGGTGAGCAGTACTTC
clone_size: -; j_call: TRBJ1-1; v_call: TRBV4-1; d_call: -; cdr3_aa: CASSQEGERTEAFF; cdr3_nt: TGCGCCAGCAGCCAAGAAGGGGAACGGACTGAAGCTTTCTTT
clone_size: once; j_call: TRBJ2-3; v_call: TRBV7-9; d_call: -; cdr3_aa: CASSPSGTSTDTQYF; cdr3_nt: TGTGCCAGCAGCCCGAGCGGAACTAGCACAGATACGCAGTATTTT
clone_size: -; j_call: TRBJ1-1; v_call: TRBV5-1; d_call: TRBD1; cdr3_aa: CASSLFQGDLNTEAFF; cdr3_nt: TGCGCCAGCAGCTTGTTTCAGGGGGATTTGAACACTGAAGCTTTCTTT
clone_size: few; j_call: TRBJ1-5; v_call: TRBV30; d_call: -; cdr3_aa: CAWSVRGNSNQPQHF; cdr3_nt: TGTGCCTGGAGTGTACGGGGGAATAGCAATCAGCCCCAGCATTTT
clone_size: -; j_call: TRBJ2-2; v_call: TRBV4-1; d_call: TRBD1; cdr3_aa: CASSQERAGTDTGELFF; cdr3_nt: TGCGCCAGCAGCCAAGAAAGGGCCGGGACAGACACCGGGGAGCTGTTTTTT
clone_size: -; j_call: TRBJ1-2; v_call: TRBV10-3; d_call: TRBD1; cdr3_aa: CAISGQGYGYTF; cdr3_nt: TGTGCCATCAGCGGACAGGGCTATGGCTACACCTTC
clone_size: -; j_call: TRBJ1-1; v_call: TRBV6-5; d_call: -; cdr3_aa: CASSYTGGKRTKEAFF; cdr3_nt: TGTGCCAGCAGTTACACAGGAGGTAAGAGGACCAAAGAAGCTTTCTTT
clone_size: -; j_call: TRBJ2-1; v_call: TRBV29-1; d_call: TRBD2; cdr3_aa: CSATYPGLSNEQFF; cdr3_nt: TGCAGCGCCACGTATCCGGGACTATCAAATGAGCAGTTCTTC
clone_size: -; j_call: TRBJ1-3; v_call: TRBV30; d_call: -; cdr3_aa: CACKRGPFFGDTIYF; cdr3_nt: TGTGCCTGCAAACGAGGCCCTTTCTTTGGAGACACCATATATTTT
clone_size: -; j_call: TRBJ2-7; v_call: TRBV5-1; d_call: TRBD1; cdr3_aa: CASSLDVGTGTYEQYF; cdr3_nt: TGCGCCAGCAGCTTGGATGTCGGGACAGGGACCTACGAGCAGTACTTC
clone_size: -; j_call: TRBJ1-2; v_call: TRBV14; d_call: -; cdr3_aa: CASSQGLRENYGYTF; cdr3_nt: TGTGCCAGCAGCCAAGGTCTCAGGGAAAACTATGGCTACACCTTC